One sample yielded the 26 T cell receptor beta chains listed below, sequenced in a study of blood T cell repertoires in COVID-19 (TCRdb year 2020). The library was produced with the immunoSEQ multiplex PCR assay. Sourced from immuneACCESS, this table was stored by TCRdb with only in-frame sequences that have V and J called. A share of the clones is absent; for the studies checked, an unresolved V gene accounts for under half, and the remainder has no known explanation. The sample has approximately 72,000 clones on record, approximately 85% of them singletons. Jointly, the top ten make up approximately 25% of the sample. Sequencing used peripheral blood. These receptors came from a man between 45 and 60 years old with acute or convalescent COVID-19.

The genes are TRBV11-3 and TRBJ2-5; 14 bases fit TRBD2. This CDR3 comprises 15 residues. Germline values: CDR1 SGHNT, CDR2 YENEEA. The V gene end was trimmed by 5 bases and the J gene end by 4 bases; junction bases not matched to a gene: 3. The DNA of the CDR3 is TGTGCCAGCAGCCCGGGACTAGCGGGGGCAGAGACCCAGTACTTC. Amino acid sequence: CASSPGLAGAETQYF.

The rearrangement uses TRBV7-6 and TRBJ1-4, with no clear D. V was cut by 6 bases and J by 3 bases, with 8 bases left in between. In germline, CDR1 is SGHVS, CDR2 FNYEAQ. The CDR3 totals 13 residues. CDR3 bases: TGTGCCAGCAGTAGACACCCTAATGAAAAACTGTTTTTT. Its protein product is CASSRHPNEKLFF.

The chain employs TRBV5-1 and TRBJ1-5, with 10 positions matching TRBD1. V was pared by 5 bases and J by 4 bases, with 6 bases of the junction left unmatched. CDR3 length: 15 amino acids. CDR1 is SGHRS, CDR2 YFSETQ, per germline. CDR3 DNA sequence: TGCGCCAGCAGACGAGGACAGGGGGAAAATCAGCCCCAGCATTTT. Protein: CASRRGQGENQPQHF.

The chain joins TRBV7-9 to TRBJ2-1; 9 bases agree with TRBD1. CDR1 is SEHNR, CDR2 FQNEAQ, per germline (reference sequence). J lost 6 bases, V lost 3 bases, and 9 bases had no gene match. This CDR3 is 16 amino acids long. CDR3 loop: CASSLTGQGAANEQFF. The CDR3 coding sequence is TGTGCCAGCAGCTTGACGGGACAGGGTGCAGCCAATGAGCAGTTCTTC.

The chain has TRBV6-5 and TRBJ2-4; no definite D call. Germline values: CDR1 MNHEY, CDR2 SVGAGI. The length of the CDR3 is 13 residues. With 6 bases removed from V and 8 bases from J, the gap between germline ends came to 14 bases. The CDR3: CASRVSLSDIQYF. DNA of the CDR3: TGTGCCAGCAGGGTTAGCCTATCAGACATTCAGTACTTC.

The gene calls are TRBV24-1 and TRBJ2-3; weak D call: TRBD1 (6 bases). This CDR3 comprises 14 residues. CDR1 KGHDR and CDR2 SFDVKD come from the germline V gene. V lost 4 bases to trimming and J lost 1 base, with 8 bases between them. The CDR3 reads CATSEQGRTDTQYF. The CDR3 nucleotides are TGTGCCACCAGTGAACAGGGTCGCACAGATACGCAGTATTTT.

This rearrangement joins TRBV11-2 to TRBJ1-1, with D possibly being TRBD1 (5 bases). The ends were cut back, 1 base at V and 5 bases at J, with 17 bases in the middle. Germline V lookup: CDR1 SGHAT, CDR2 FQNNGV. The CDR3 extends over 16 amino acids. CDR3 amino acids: CASSLGGGRERTEAFF. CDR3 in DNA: TGTGCCAGCAGCTTAGGCGGGGGACGGGAGCGGACTGAAGCTTTCTTT.

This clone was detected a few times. The CDR3 DNA reads TGTGCCAGCAGCCCCACCGGGGGGATGGAAAAACTGTTTTTT. This gives the protein CASSPTGGMEKLFF. The gene calls are TRBV9 and TRBJ1-4, with D possibly matching TRBD1 (5 bases). The CDR3 loop spans 14 amino acids. V was pared by 4 bases and J by 8 bases, with 15 bases between. Per germline, CDR1 SGDLS and CDR2 YYNGEE.

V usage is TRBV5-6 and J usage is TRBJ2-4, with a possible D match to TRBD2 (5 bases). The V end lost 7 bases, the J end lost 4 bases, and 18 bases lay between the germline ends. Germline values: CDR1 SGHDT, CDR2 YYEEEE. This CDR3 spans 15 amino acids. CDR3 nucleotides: TGTGCCAGCTCGGGGAAAAAGGAGAGTAAAAACATTCAGTACTTC. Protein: CASSGKKESKNIQYF.

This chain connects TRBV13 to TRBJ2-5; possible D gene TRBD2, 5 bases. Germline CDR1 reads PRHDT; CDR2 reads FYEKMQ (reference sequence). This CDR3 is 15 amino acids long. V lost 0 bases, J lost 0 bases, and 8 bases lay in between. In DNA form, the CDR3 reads TGTGCCAGCAGCTTAGGCGAGGACTACCAAGAGACCCAGTACTTC. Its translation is CASSLGEDYQETQYF.

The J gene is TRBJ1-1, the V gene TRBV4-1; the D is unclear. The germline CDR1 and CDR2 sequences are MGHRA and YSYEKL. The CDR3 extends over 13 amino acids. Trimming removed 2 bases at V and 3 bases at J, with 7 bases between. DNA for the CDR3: TGCGCCAGCAGCCAACCTACGTACACTGAAGCTTTCTTT. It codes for CASSQPTYTEAFF.

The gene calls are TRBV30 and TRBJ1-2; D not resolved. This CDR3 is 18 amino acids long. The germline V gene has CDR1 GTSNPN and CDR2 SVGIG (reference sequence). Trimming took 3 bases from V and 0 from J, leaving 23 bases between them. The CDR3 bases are TGTGCCTGGAGAGATGATTCGGCAGGCGGGAGGGCTAACTATGGCTACACCTTC. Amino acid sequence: CAWRDDSAGGRANYGYTF.

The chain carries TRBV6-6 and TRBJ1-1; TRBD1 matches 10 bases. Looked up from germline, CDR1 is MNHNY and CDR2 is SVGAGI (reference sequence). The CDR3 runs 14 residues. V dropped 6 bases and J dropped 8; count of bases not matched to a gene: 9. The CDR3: CASSNRDRGREAFF. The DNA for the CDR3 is TGTGCCAGCAGCAACCGGGACAGGGGCAGGGAAGCTTTCTTT.

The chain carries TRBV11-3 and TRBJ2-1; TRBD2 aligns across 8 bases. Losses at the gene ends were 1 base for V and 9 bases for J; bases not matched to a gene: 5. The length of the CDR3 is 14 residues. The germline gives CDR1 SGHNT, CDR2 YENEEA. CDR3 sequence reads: CASSLVSGVGEQFF. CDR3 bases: TGTGCCAGCAGCTTAGTTAGCGGGGTGGGTGAGCAGTTCTTC.

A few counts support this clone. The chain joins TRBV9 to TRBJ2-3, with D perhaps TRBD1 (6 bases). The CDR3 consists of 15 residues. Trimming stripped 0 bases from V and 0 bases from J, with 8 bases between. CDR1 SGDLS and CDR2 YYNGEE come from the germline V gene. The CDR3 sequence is CASSVEGVSTDTQYF. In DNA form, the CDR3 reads TGTGCCAGCAGCGTAGAGGGGGTGAGCACAGATACGCAGTATTTT.

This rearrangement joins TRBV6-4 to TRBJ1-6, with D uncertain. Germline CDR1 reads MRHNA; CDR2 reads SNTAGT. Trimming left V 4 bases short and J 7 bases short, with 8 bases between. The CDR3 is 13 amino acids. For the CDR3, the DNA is TGTGCCAGCAGTGTCCGGGAGAATTCACCCCTCCACTTT. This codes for CASSVRENSPLHF.

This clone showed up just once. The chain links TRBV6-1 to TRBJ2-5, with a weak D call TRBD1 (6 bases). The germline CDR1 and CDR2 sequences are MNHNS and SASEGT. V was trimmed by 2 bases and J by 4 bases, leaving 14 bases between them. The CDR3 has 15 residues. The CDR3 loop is CASSEFWQGSETQYF. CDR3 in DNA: TGTGCCAGCAGTGAATTCTGGCAGGGGTCAGAGACCCAGTACTTC.

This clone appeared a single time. The CDR3 spells CASSQFGGGEGDTQYF. The CDR3 DNA reads TGTGCCAGCAGCCAGTTTGGCGGCGGGGAGGGAGATACGCAGTATTTT. V gene TRBV14 combines with J gene TRBJ2-3; 7 bases align to TRBD2. The CDR3 contains 16 residues. Trimming removed 3 bases from V and 5 bases from J; junction bases left unmatched: 11. Germline V lookup: CDR1 SGHDN, CDR2 FVKESK.

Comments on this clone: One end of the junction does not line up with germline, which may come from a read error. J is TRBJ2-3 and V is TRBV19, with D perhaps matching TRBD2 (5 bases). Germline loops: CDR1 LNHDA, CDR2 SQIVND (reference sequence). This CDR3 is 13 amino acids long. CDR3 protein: CASSLDYTDTQYF. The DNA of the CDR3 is TGTGCCAGTAGTCTAGACTACACAGATACGCAGTATTTT.

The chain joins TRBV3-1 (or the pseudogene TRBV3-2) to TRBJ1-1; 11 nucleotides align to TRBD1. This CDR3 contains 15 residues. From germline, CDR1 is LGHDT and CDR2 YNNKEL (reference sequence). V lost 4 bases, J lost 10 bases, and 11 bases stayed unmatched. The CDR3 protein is CASSLYTRTGGLAFF. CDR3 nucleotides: TGTGCCAGCAGCCTTTACACGCGGACAGGGGGCCTAGCTTTCTTT.

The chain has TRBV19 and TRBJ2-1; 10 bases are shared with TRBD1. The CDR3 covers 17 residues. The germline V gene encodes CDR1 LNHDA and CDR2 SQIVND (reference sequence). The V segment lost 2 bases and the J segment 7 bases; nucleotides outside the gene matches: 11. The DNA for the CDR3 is TGTGCCAGTAGTATAATTCGGTTTGGGACAGGGGCAAATGAGCAGTTCTTC. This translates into CASSIIRFGTGANEQFF.

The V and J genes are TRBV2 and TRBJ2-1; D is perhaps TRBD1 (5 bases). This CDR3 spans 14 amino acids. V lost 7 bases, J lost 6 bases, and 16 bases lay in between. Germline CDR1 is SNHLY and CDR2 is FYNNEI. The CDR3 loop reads CASTPRPQGNEQFF. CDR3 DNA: TGTGCCAGCACTCCCCGCCCCCAGGGCAATGAGCAGTTCTTC.

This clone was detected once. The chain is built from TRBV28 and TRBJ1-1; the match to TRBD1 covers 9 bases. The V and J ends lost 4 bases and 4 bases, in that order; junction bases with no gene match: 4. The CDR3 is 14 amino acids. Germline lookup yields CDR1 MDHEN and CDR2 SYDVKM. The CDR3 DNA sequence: TGTGCCAGCAGTTGGACAGGGGTGGGCACTGAAGCTTTCTTT. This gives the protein CASSWTGVGTEAFF.

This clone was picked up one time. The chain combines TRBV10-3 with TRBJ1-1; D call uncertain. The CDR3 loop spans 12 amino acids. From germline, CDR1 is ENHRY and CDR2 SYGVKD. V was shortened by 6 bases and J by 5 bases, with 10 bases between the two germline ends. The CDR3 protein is CAISETWTEAFF. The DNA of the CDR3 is TGTGCCATCAGCGAGACATGGACTGAAGCTTTCTTT.

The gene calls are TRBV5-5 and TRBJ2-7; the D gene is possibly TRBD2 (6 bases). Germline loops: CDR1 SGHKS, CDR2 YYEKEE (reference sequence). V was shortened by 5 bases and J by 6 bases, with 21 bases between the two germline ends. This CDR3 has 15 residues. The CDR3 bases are TGTGCCAGCAGTCTCAGACTAGAGGATTCGGTCGAGCAGTACGTC. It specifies CASSLRLEDSVEQYV.

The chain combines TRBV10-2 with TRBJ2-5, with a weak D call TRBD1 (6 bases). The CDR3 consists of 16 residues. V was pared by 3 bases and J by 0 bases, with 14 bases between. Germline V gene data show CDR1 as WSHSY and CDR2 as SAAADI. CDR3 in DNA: TGCGCCAGCAGTGACAGGCTGGACAGCTACCAAGAGACCCAGTACTTC. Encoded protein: CASSDRLDSYQETQYF.